This TCR beta chain was captured in a study of spatial heterogeneity in lung cancer. Study in general: The study observed each unique TCR and UMI combination more than ten times on average in raw reads. Study conclusions and caveats: Counts of expanded intratumoral alpha and beta TCRs tracked tumor mutation counts.

TCRdb itself ran the 5' RACE reads through MiXCR, one entry per CDR3 protein. The table has about 8,100 distinct CDR3 sequences, 4.5% to 6% seen once. Documented time point: sample taken at primary tumor resection. Whole RNA obtained from tumor, nontumor lung or frozen PBMC underwent sequencing without sorting. The germline V gene encodes CDR1 SNHLY and CDR2 FYNNEI. This CDR3 has 14 residues. The V gene lost 4 bases and the J gene lost 7 bases, with 13 bases spanning the gap. The sample holds many counts of this clonotype. Its antigen is undetermined. Sequencing used lung tumor tissue, obtained at surgery. This TCR came from a male donor with early-stage non-small cell lung cancer. This chain joins TRBV2 and TRBJ1-4, with D perhaps TRBD1 (5 bases). CDR3 sequence: CASSGRPGFEKLFF. CDR3 bases: TGTGCCAGCAGTGGCAGGCCAGGGTTTGAAAAACTGTTTTTT. The whole variable domain, remainder taken from reference TRBV2 and TRBJ1-4, is EPEVTQTPSHQVTQMGQEVILRCVPISNHLYFYWYRQILGQKVEFLVSFYNNEISEKSEIFDDQFSVERPDGSNFTLKIRSTKLEDSAMYFCASSGRPGFEKLFFGSGTQLSVL.